The text below deals with one TCR beta chain. Its specific antigen is unknown. There are no base qualities to consult, and no much larger clone falls within one base. Collaborating institutions collected whole blood in K2EDTA tubes following their own protocols. For TCRbeta analysis, collaborator samples were shipped as frozen whole blood, as isolated PBMCs, or as DNA extracted from either sample type. TCRbeta CDR3 regions were amplified from genomic DNA by means of the immunoSEQ Assay, a bias-controlled multiplex PCR. On the authors' methods: Within the assay, amplification of reference gene primers was used to estimate how many nucleated cells each sample contained. To quantify the absolute abundance of each unique TCRbeta CDR3 rearrangement, sequence reads were collapsed and filtered. For each sample, productive Simpson clonality was calculated by taking the square root of Simpson's diversity index across productive rearrangements. TCRdb took over this immuneACCESS table, retaining in-frame rearrangements with V and J assigned. Such tables are incomplete; in checked studies, under half of the missing clones stem from an unresolved V gene, and the remainder is unexplained. That table is the source of V, J and clone size, and D and trimming were worked out from the DNA. The sample data list around 99,000 clones, and around 79% of these were observed just once. 18% of the sample belongs to the ten largest clones.

Trimming removed 3 bases from V and 11 bases from J; the gene matches leave 12 bases unexplained. The germline V gene (reference sequence) gives CDR1 as DFQATT and CDR2 as SNEGSKA. From its cysteine to its phenylalanine, the CDR3 spans 14 amino acids. The sequence is cut down to CDR3 DNA, 42 bases in frame from base 1. This record belongs to a study of blood T cell repertoires in COVID-19 (dated by TCRdb to 2019 to 2021). At the level of the whole study: Collaborator samples came from the United States, Italy and Spain and covered acute and convalescent phases of COVID-19. The prospective study material was composed of cDNA or gDNA derived from T cells, B-cell-depleted T cells, or PBMCs. Sample metadata almost always included a de-identified subject ID, COVID-19 status, age in years and sex. HLA class I and class II types, where available, came from metadata supplied by the sample provider rather than from assay-based typing. A freely available public database, intended as a resource for researchers studying the immune response to SARS-CoV-2, is where the repertoires were released. Deeply sampled blood TCRbeta repertoires from subjects exposed to, actively infected with, or recovered from COVID-19 were included in the dataset. Samples came from the ongoing ImmuneRACE study (first 160 participants) plus 1,254 subjects from 6 global collaborators.

Beyond this particular receptor, the publication reports: How much clinical and demographic metadata was included differed by source and by participant, and the metadata was provided uncurated.

This chain is built from TRBV20-1 and TRBJ1-5, with 8 central nucleotides matching TRBD1. The clonotype comes from a woman older than 75 with active or convalescent COVID-19. The sample comprised peripheral blood. The DNA sequence is as follows: TGCAGTGCTAGTTTTGGGACAGGTGGAAGGTCCCAGCATTTT. It specifies CSASFGTGGRSQHF.